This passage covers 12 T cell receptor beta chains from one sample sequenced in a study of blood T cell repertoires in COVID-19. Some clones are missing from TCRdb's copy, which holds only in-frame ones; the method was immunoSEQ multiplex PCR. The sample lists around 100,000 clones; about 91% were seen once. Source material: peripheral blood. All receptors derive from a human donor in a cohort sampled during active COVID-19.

The CDR3 DNA reads TGTGCCAGCAGTTTAACGGGACAGAGACGCTACGAGCAGTACTTC. The encoded protein is CASSLTGQRRYEQYF. The chain recombines TRBV28 with TRBJ2-7; 7 nucleotides agree with TRBD1. The CDR3 extends over 15 amino acids. Germline values: CDR1 MDHEN, CDR2 SYDVKM. The ends lost 2 bases at V and 3 bases at J; junction bases unmatched: 7. Supplemented by reference TRBV28 and TRBJ2-7, the full variable domain reads DVKVTQSSRYLVKRTGEKVFLECVQDMDHENMFWYRQDPGLGLRLIYFSYDVKMKEKGDIPEGYSVSREKKERFSLILESASTNQTSMYLCASSLTGQRRYEQYFGPGTRLTVT.

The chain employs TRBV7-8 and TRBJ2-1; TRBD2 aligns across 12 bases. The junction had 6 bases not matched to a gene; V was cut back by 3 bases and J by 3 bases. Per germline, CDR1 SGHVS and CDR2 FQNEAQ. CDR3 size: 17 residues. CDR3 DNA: TGTGCCAGCAGCTTTAGACTAGCGGGAGCCAACTACAATGAGCAGTTCTTC. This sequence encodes CASSFRLAGANYNEQFF. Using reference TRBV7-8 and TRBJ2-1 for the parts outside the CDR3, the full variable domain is GAGVSQSPRYKVAKRGQDVALRCDPISGHVSLFWYQQALGQGPEFLTYFQNEAQLDKSGLPSDRFFAERPEGSVSTLKIQRTQQEDSAVYLCASSFRLAGANYNEQFFGPGTRLTVL.

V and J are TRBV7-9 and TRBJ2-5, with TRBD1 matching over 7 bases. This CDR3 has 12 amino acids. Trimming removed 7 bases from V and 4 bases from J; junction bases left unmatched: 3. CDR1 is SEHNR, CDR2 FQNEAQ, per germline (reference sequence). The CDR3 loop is CASNTGVETQYF. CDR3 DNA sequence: TGTGCCAGCAACACAGGGGTAGAGACCCAGTACTTC.

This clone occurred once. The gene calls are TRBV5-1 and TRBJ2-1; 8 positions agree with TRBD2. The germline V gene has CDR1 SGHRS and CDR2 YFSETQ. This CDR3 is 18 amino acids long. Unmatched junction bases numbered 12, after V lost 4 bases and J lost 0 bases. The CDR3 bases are TGCGCCAGCAGCGAGGGCGGGCGGGAGGCGTTCTCCTACAATGAGCAGTTCTTC. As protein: CASSEGGREAFSYNEQFF.

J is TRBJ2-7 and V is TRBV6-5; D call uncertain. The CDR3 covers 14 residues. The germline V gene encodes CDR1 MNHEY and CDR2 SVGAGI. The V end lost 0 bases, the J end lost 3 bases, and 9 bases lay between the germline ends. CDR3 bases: TGTGCCAGCAGTTACTCGATGAGTAGCTACGAGCAGTACTTC. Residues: CASSYSMSSYEQYF.

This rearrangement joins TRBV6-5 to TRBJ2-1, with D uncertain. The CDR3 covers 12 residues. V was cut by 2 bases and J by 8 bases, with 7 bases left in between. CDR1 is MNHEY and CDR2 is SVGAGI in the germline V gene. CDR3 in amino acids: CASSYSADEQFF. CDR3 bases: TGTGCCAGCAGTTACAGCGCCGATGAGCAGTTCTTC.

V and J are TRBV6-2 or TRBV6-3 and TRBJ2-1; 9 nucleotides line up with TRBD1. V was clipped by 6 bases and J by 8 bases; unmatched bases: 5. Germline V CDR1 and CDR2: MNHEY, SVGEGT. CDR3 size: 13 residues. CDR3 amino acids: CASSKTGGHEQFF. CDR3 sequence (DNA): TGTGCCAGCAGCAAGACAGGGGGACATGAGCAGTTCTTC.

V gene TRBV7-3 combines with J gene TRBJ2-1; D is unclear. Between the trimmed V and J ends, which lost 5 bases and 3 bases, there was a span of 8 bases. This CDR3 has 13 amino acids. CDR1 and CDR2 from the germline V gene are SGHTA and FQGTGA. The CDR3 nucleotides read TGTGCCAGCAGCCCCTCGTACTACAATGAGCAGTTCTTC. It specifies CASSPSYYNEQFF. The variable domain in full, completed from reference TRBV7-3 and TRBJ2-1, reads GAGVSQTPSNKVTEKGKYVELRCDPISGHTALYWYRQSLGQGPEFLIYFQGTGAADDSGLPNDRFFAVRPEGSVSTLKIQRTERGDSAVYLCASSPSYYNEQFFGPGTRLTVL.

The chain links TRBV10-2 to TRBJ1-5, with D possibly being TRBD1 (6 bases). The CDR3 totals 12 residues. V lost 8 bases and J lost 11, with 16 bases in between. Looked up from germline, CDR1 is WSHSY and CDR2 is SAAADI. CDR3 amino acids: CASSEQGSAQHF. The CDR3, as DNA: TGCGCCAGCTCCGAACAGGGTTCAGCCCAGCATTTT.

CDR3 loop: CASPSGTGNTGELFF. The CDR3, as DNA: TGTGCAAGTCCTTCCGGGACAGGGAACACCGGGGAGCTGTTTTTT. The chain couples TRBV12-2 to TRBJ2-2; whether TRBD1, the table's D call, matches the DNA was not checked. TRBV12-2 is tagged as a pseudogene. There are 15 residues in the CDR3.

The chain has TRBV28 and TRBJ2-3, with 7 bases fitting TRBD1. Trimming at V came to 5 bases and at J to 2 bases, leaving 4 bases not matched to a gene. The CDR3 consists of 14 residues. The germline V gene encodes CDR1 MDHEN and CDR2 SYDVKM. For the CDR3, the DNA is TGTGCCAGCAGTACGGGACAGACCACAGATACGCAGTATTTT. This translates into CASSTGQTTDTQYF.

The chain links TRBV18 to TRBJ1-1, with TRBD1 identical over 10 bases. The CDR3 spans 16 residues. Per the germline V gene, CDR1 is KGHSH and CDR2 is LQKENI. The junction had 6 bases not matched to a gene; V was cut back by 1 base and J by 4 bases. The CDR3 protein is CASSPRKGQGGTEAFF. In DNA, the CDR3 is TGTGCCAGCTCACCACGTAAAGGACAGGGGGGCACTGAAGCTTTCTTT.